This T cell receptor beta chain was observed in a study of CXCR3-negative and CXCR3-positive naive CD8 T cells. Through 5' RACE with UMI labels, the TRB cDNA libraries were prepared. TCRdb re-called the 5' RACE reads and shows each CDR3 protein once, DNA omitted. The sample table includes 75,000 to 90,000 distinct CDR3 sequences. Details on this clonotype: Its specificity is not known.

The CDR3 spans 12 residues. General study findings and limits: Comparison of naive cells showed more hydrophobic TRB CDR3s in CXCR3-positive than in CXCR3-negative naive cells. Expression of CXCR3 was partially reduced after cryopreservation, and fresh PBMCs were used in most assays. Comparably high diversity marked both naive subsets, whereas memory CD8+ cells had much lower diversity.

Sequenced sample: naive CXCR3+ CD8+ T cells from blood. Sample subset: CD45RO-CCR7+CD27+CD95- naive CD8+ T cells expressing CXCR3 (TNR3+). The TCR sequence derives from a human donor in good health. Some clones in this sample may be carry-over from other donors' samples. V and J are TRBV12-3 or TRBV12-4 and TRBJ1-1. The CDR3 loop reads CASSFRYTEAFF.